This record concerns one T cell receptor beta chain sequence. Its target is unknown. The library was made from cDNA and included unique molecular identifiers. TCRdb fed the PCR reads into MiXCR, producing one record per CDR3 protein. The sample carries more than 450,000 distinct CDR3 sequences, around 34% recorded once. This specimen comes from a study of post-analysis software for immune sequencing data. General study points: Samples sharing a preparation batch grouped tightly together when assessed by F measure. About five TRBV segments appeared more often in patients than in controls, and TRBV5-6, TRBV5-1 and TRBV20-1 were among these.

There are 14 residues in the CDR3. In germline, CDR1 is SGHRS, CDR2 YFSETQ. Trimming took 4 bases from V and 7 from J; bases not matched to a gene: 5. The chain links TRBV5-1 to TRBJ1-4, with 9 bases aligning to TRBD1. The receptor was derived from a girl between 2 and 17 years old with multiple sclerosis. Material: blood. The CDR3 coding sequence is TGCGCCAGCAGCGGGACAGGGTACGGTGAAAAACTGTTTTTT. Its protein is CASSGTGYGEKLFF.